This T cell receptor (beta chain) comes out of a study of blood T cells in healthy people across ages. Germline lookup yields CDR1 MNHEY and CDR2 SVGEGT. The CDR3 covers 18 residues. Trimming took 5 bases from V and 4 from J; bases not matched to a gene: 9. Together with a sample-barcoded 5' primer, a J-beta primer mix was included in a second PCR lasting roughly 6 to 12 cycles. All cDNA molecules were each tagged by a template-switch adaptor with 12 random nucleotides. TCRdb ran MiXCR on the 5' RACE reads and lists one entry per CDR3 protein. The sample holds nearly 1 million distinct CDR3 sequences, roughly 51% seen once.

Material: blood. The J gene is TRBJ2-1, the V gene TRBV6-2 or TRBV6-3, with 15 nucleotides matching TRBD2. The receptor was isolated from a woman aged 55-75 years in good health. The CDR3 bases are TGTGCCAGCAGTACCGGGACTAGCGGGAGGAAACTATACAATGAGCAGTTCTTC. Its protein is CASSTGTSGRKLYNEQFF.